This T cell receptor beta chain was sequenced during a study of shared clonotypes between healthy human individuals. Profiled with immunoSEQ multiplex PCR; TCRdb holds only in-frame clones, not every one. This repertoire shows approximately 2.5 million clones, roughly 92% found once; its top ten account for 0.14%. Material for sequencing was naive CD4+ T cells sorted from blood. The sample's subset: CD45RA+ positively selected. The TCR originated in a man aged 18 to 29 in good health.

CDR3 loop: CASSKAAWDRGYGYTF. The DNA for the CDR3 is TGTGCCAGCAGCAAAGCGGCTTGGGACAGGGGGTATGGCTACACCTTC. The V and J genes are TRBV21-1 and TRBJ1-2; TRBD1, the table's D call, was not compared with the DNA. TRBV21-1 is reported as a pseudogene. The CDR3 is made up of 16 amino acids.